This T cell receptor (beta chain) came from a study of monozygotic twins with inflammatory bowel disease. Overall study results and limits: For IBD patients, clonotypes shared with others were fewer than for healthy twins, especially with disease activity.

For this clonotype: What it recognizes is unknown.

TCRdb re-called the 5' RACE reads; every CDR3 protein appears as one record, without DNA. The sample data list approximately 400,000 distinct CDR3 sequences. Whole blood served as the source of total RNA, and no T cell sorting took place. The origin of this receptor is a human donor with ulcerative colitis or Crohn's disease, or a healthy co-twin of an affected twin (not recorded which). Material: blood.

This CDR3 is CASSPPTGGTDTQYF. V is TRBV18 and J is TRBJ2-3; TCRdb's D gene call, TRBD1, goes unchecked for lack of DNA. The CDR3 loop spans 15 amino acids. In germline, CDR1 is KGHSH, CDR2 LQKENI.